The entry below gives a single T cell receptor beta chain sequence along with its context. Germline V gene data show CDR1 as MNHNS and CDR2 as SASEGT. CDR3 length: 14 amino acids. V dropped 11 bases and J dropped 6 bases, with 21 bases sitting between them. The sample is drawn from a study of graft-versus-host responses after intestinal transplantation. TCRdb's copy holds only in-frame clones and misses some; the assay was immunoSEQ multiplex PCR. This sample yields around 96,000 clones, of which 90% are seen a single time; 16% belongs to the top ten. Material: PBMCs, obtained approximately 470 days after intestinal transplant. The origin of this receptor is a human patient who received an intestinal transplant, so some T cells may come from the graft donor. V usage is TRBV6-1 and J usage is TRBJ2-3, with D perhaps TRBD2 (6 bases). The chain's CDR3 is CACNRDSNADTQYF. As DNA, the CDR3 is TGTGCCTGCAACCGGGACTCCAACGCGGATACGCAGTATTTT.